Shown below are 13 T cell receptor beta chains from a single sample sequenced in a study of blood T cells in healthy people across ages. A second PCR of about 6 to 12 cycles used a sample-barcoded 5' primer and a J-beta primer mix. TCRdb re-called the 5' RACE reads with MiXCR, one entry per CDR3 protein. The table has over 1,500,000 distinct CDR3 sequences, roughly 43% seen once; the top ten hold more than 20%. Sequenced sample: blood. All receptors come from a human donor in good health.

This chain connects TRBV7-6 to TRBJ2-1, with a possible D match to TRBD2 (5 bases). Trimming left V 1 base short and J 15 bases short, with 13 bases between. This CDR3 contains 12 residues. Germline CDR1 SGHVS, CDR2 FNYEAQ. CDR3 DNA: TGTGCCAGCAGCTTAGGTAACCCGGACTGGTTCTTC. It translates to CASSLGNPDWFF.

The J gene is TRBJ1-2, the V gene TRBV27; the D gene is possibly TRBD1 (5 bases). Trimming shortened V by 2 bases and J by 9 bases, and 16 bases separated the two germline ends. This CDR3 has 14 amino acids. CDR1 and CDR2 from the germline V gene are MNHEY and SMNVEV (reference sequence). The CDR3 DNA sequence: TGTGCCAGCAGTTTACTCAGGGACTCGGGTAGCTACACCTTC. Translating it yields CASSLLRDSGSYTF.

In DNA, the CDR3 is TGCAGTGCTCTCGGACAGGTAAAAATCTCCTACGAGCAGTACTTC. It codes for CSALGQVKISYEQYF. V gene TRBV20-1 combines with J gene TRBJ2-7; the match to TRBD1 covers 7 bases. The germline CDR1 and CDR2 sequences are DFQATT and SNEGSKA (reference sequence). CDR3 length: 15 residues. V was pared by 5 bases and J by 0 bases, with 10 bases of the junction left unmatched.

This CDR3 is CASSVDALARGETQYF. The CDR3 DNA follows: TGTGCCAGCAGCGTAGATGCCCTAGCGAGGGGGGAGACCCAGTACTTC. V usage is TRBV9 and J usage is TRBJ2-5; D possibly uses TRBD1 or TRBD2 (6 bases each). Trimming stripped 0 bases from V and 5 bases from J, with 17 bases between. Germline lookup yields CDR1 SGDLS and CDR2 YYNGEE. CDR3 length: 16 amino acids.

This clonotype has more than one count but fewer than ten. The rearrangement uses TRBV28 and TRBJ1-2; TRBD1 aligns across 7 bases. In germline, CDR1 is MDHEN, CDR2 SYDVKM. J lost 6 bases, V lost 10 bases, and 14 bases had no gene match. The CDR3 extends over 14 amino acids. Here the CDR3 reads CATPPEGARDGYTF. The DNA for the CDR3 is TGTGCCACTCCACCCGAGGGGGCGAGAGATGGCTACACCTTC.

The gene calls are TRBV12-5 and TRBJ2-7; TRBD1 aligns across 8 bases. The germline V gene encodes CDR1 LGHNT and CDR2 FRNRAP. Trimming at V came to 7 bases and at J to 4 bases, leaving 9 bases not matched to a gene. This CDR3 has 14 amino acids. CDR3 residues: CASAPDRAQYEQYF. CDR3 bases: TGTGCTAGTGCCCCGGACAGGGCTCAATACGAGCAGTACTTC.

The J gene is TRBJ2-5, the V gene TRBV12-3 or TRBV12-4; 7 bases match TRBD2. The DNA end favors TRBJ2-4, so the J call may be wrong. The CDR3 loop spans 16 amino acids. CDR3 DNA sequence: TGTGCCAGCAGTAAAACCCGGACTAGGCAGTCTGGCATTCAGTACTTC. Residues: CASSKTRTRQSGIQYF.

This chain uses TRBV29-1 with TRBJ1-1; D is unclear. The CDR3 consists of 13 residues. Trimming took off 7 bases at V and 0 bases at J, with 12 bases between the two ends. From germline, CDR1 is SQVTM and CDR2 ANQGSEA. The chain's CDR3 is CSAQKVMNTEAFF. The CDR3, as DNA: TGCAGCGCCCAAAAGGTCATGAACACTGAAGCTTTCTTT.

The chain uses TRBV14 and TRBJ2-1; D gene unclear. The tail of the sequence fits TRBJ2-7 better, so the J call may be wrong. CDR1 SGHDN and CDR2 FVKESK come from the germline V gene. The CDR3 totals 14 residues. Here the CDR3 reads CASSHYSSYNEQYF. As DNA, the CDR3 is TGTGCCAGCAGCCATTACTCCTCCTACAATGAGCAGTACTTC.

V is TRBV7-9 and J is TRBJ2-2, with 7 nucleotides matching TRBD1. V shed 5 bases and J 3 bases; nucleotides not matched to a gene: 6. This CDR3 comprises 15 residues. From germline, CDR1 is SEHNR and CDR2 FQNEAQ (reference sequence). The CDR3 nucleotides read TGTGCCAGCAGCCTCGACAGGGCCTACACCGGGGAGCTGTTTTTT. This encodes CASSLDRAYTGELFF. Looking up the rest from reference TRBV7-9 and TRBJ2-2 gives the full variable domain: DTGVSQNPRHKITKRGQNVTFRCDPISEHNRLYWYRQTLGQGPEFLTYFQNEAQLEKSRLLSDRFSAERPKGSFSTLEIQRTEQGDSAMYLCASSLDRAYTGELFFGEGSRLTVL.

This clonotype turned up a few times. The chain employs TRBV15 and TRBJ1-2; D is unclear. The V end was cut by 0 bases, the J end by 8 bases, with 13 bases between. The V gene's germline CDR1 is LNHNV and CDR2 YYDKDF (reference sequence). The CDR3 loop spans 14 amino acids. The CDR3 coding sequence is TGTGCCACCAGCAGAGATCCCTCAGGTGAGGGCTACACCTTC. Its translation is CATSRDPSGEGYTF.

The chain links TRBV28 to TRBJ2-3; 12 nucleotides line up with TRBD1. V lost 6 bases to trimming and J lost 6 bases; unmatched junction nucleotides: 1. Germline V gene data show CDR1 as MDHEN and CDR2 as SYDVKM. This CDR3 is built from 13 residues. CDR3 in amino acids: CASRGQGADTQYF. CDR3 sequence (DNA): TGTGCCAGCAGGGGACAGGGGGCTGATACGCAGTATTTT.

This clonotype occurred a few times. The gene calls are TRBV10-3 and TRBJ2-6; perhaps D is TRBD1 or TRBD2 (5 bases each). The germline gives CDR1 ENHRY, CDR2 SYGVKD. CDR3 length: 16 amino acids. V shed 8 bases and J shed 1 base, with 15 bases lying between them. Here the CDR3 reads CAIRPGARSGANVLTF. In DNA form, the CDR3 reads TGTGCCATCCGTCCCGGGGCTAGATCTGGGGCCAACGTCCTGACTTTC.